This entry describes one T cell receptor (beta chain). This record comes from a study of cytotoxic CD8 clonotypes in ibrutinib-treated CLL. Study-level background: Outcomes included some 24 partial and 2 complete responses; after median approximately six years, roughly 14 stayed remitted and some twelve progressed.

The CDR3 length is 16 residues. The V and J ends lost 1 base and 6 bases, in that order; junction bases with no gene match: 10. Germline CDR1 is SGHVS and CDR2 is FQNEAQ. Assay used: immunoSEQ multiplex PCR; TCRdb lists only in-frame clones, some missing. The data show approximately 74,000 clones, with approximately 80% seen just once and 7.5% to 8% held by the top ten. The V gene is TRBV7-8, the J gene TRBJ2-7; 9 bases are shared with TRBD2. This sample comprised PBMCs, obtained at disease progression, from a patient treated with ibrutinib. The origin of this receptor is a human donor with chronic lymphocytic leukemia. Written as DNA, the CDR3 is TGTGCCAGCAGCTTAGGAGTTGGCGGGAGGGCCAGCGAGCAGTACTTC. Translated, it gives CASSLGVGGRASEQYF.